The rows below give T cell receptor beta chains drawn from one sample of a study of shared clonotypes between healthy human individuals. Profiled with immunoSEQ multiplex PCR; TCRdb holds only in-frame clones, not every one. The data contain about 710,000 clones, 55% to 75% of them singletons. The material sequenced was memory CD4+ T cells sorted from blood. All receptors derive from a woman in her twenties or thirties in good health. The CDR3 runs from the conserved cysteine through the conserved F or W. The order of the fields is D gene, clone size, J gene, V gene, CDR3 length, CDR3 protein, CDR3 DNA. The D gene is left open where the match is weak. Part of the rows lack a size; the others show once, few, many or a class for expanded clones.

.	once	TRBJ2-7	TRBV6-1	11	CASSPSYEQYF	TGTGCCAGCAGTCCGTCCTACGAGCAGTACTTC
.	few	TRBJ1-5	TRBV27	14	CASKNSGLNQPQHF	TGTGCCAGCAAAAATTCAGGGCTTAATCAGCCCCAGCATTTT
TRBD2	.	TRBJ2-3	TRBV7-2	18	CASSFRRTSGTSTDTQYF	TGTGCCAGCAGCTTTCGACGTACTAGCGGGACCTCCACAGATACGCAGTATTTT
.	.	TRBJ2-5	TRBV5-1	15	CASSEITGPQETQYF	TGCGCCAGCAGCGAGATCACGGGTCCCCAAGAGACCCAGTACTTC
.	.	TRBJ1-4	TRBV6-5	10	CARRNEKLFF	TGTGCCAGAAGGAATGAAAAACTGTTTTTT
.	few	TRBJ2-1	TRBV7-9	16	CASSPGVRSSYNEQFF	TGTGCCAGCAGCCCCGGGGTGAGAAGCTCCTACAATGAGCAGTTCTTC
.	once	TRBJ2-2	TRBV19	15	CASSRGQGQTGELFF	TGTGCCAGTAGTAGGGGACAAGGGCAGACCGGGGAGCTGTTTTTT
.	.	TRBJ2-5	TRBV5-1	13	CASSSGHGETQYF	TGCGCCAGCAGCTCCGGGCACGGGGAGACCCAGTACTTC
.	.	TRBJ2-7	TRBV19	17	CASSIEIGRGNPYEQYF	TGTGCCAGTAGTATAGAGATCGGAAGAGGGAACCCCTACGAGCAGTACTTC
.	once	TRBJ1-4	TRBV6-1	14	CASSEGGDREKLFF	TGTGCCAGCAGTGAAGGAGGGGATCGGGAAAAACTGTTTTTT
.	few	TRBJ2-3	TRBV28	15	CAGSEAGLTGSTQYF	TGTGCCGGAAGTGAGGCAGGACTCACGGGCTCTACGCAGTATTTT
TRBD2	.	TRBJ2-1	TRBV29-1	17	CSVEGVGASGSLNEQFF	TGCAGCGTTGAAGGGGTTGGGGCTAGCGGGAGTTTGAATGAGCAGTTCTTC
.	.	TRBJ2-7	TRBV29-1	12	CSVETGSYEQYF	TGCAGCGTTGAGACAGGTTCCTACGAGCAGTACTTC
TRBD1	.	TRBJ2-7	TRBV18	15	CASSASGTENYEQYF	TGTGCCAGCTCAGCGTCCGGGACAGAAAACTACGAGCAGTACTTC
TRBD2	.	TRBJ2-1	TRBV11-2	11	CASSRGGEQFF	TGTGCCAGCAGCCGCGGGGGTGAGCAGTTCTTC
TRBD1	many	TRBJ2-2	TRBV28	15	CASITGDVNTGELFF	TGTGCCAGTATCACAGGGGATGTGAACACCGGGGAGCTGTTTTTT
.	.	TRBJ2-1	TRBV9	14	CASSVEDPHNEQFF	TGTGCCAGCAGCGTAGAGGACCCGCACAATGAGCAGTTCTTC
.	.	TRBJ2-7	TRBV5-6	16	CASSLMGSLHVYEQYF	TGTGCCAGCAGCTTAATGGGGTCTCTTCATGTCTACGAGCAGTACTTC
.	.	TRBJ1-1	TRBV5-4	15	CASSLKAREGARAFF	TGTGCCAGCAGCTTGAAGGCGCGTGAGGGCGCTCGGGCTTTCTTT
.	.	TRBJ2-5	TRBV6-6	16	CASSYRGGGRAETQYF	TGTGCCAGCAGTTACCGGGGCGGTGGAAGGGCAGAGACCCAGTACTTC
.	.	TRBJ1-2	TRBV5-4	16	CASSLLAGQGDYGYTF	TGTGCCAGCAGCTTGCTCGCAGGTCAAGGAGACTATGGCTACACCTTC
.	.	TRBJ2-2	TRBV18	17	CASSPQGGTMNTGELFF	TGTGCCAGCTCACCCCAAGGTGGGACAATGAACACCGGGGAGCTGTTTTTT
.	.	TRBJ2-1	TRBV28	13	CASSLSSYNEQFF	TGTGCCAGCAGTTTATCCAGCTACAATGAGCAGTTCTTC
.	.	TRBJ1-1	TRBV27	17	CASRPISLGSDFTEAFF	TGTGCCAGCAGACCTATTAGCTTGGGGTCGGATTTCACTGAAGCTTTCTTT
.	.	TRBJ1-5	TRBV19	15	CASSSIGGNGQPQHF	TGTGCCAGTAGTAGTATCGGGGGGAATGGGCAGCCCCAGCATTTT
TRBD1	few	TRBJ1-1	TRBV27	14	CASSLWTGDTEAFF	TGTGCCAGCAGTTTGTGGACAGGGGACACTGAAGCTTTCTTT
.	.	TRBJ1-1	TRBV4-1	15	CASSTRQVGNTEAFF	TGCGCCAGCAGCACCCGACAGGTAGGGAACACTGAAGCTTTCTTT
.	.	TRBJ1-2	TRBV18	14	CASSPNAESPGYTF	TGTGCCAGCTCACCAAACGCGGAATCCCCTGGCTACACCTTC
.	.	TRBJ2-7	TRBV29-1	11	CSVGGGVEQYF	TGCAGCGTGGGAGGGGGGGTCGAGCAGTACTTC
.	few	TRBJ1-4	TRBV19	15	CASSIGGATNEKLFF	TGTGCCAGTAGTATAGGCGGGGCAACTAATGAAAAACTGTTTTTT
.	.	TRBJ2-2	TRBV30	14	CAWSREGNTGELFF	TGTGCCTGGAGTAGGGAAGGGAACACCGGGGAGCTGTTTTTT
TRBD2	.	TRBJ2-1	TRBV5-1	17	CASSLGLAGGPVNEQFF	TGCGCCAGCAGCTTGGGACTAGCGGGAGGGCCTGTTAATGAGCAGTTCTTC
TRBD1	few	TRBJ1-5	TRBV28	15	CASRRDRVSNQPQHF	TGTGCCAGCAGGAGGGACAGGGTCAGCAATCAGCCCCAGCATTTT
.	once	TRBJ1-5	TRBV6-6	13	CASRRQDNQPQHF	TGTGCCAGCAGAAGACAGGACAATCAGCCCCAGCATTTT
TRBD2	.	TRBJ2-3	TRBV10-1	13	CASNRGVRDTQYF	TGCGCCAGCAACCGGGGGGTTCGAGATACGCAGTATTTT
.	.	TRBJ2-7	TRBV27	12	CASSLGGKGQYF	TGTGCCAGCAGTTTAGGGGGTAAGGGGCAGTACTTC
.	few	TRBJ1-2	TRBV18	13	CASSPDSDYGYTF	TGTGCCAGCTCCCCCGACAGCGACTATGGCTACACCTTC
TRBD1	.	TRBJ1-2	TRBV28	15	CASSSRTGTGNGYTF	TGTGCCAGCAGTTCTCGTACCGGGACAGGGAATGGCTACACCTTC
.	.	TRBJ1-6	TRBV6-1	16	CASSAVGTEPNSPLHF	TGTGCCAGCAGTGCGGTTGGTACAGAACCGAATTCACCCCTCCACTTT
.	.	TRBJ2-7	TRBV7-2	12	CASSYDRYEQYF	TGTGCCAGCAGCTACGACAGATACGAGCAGTACTTC
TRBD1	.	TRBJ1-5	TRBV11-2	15	CASSLSTGRHQPQHF	TGTGCCAGCAGCTTATCGACAGGGCGACATCAGCCCCAGCATTTT
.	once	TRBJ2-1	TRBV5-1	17	CASSLWSGSNSYNEQFF	TGCGCCAGCAGCTTGTGGAGCGGATCCAACTCCTACAATGAGCAGTTCTTC
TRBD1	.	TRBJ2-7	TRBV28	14	CASSFRGRSYEQYF	TGTGCCAGCAGTTTCAGGGGGCGTTCCTACGAGCAGTACTTC
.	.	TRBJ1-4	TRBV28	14	CASSPPTTNEKLFF	TGTGCCAGCAGTCCCCCTACAACTAATGAAAAACTGTTTTTT
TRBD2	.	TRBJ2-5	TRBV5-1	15	CASSLRPSGKETQYF	TGCGCCAGCAGCTTGCGGCCTAGCGGTAAAGAGACCCAGTACTTC
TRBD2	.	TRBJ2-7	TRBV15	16	CATSRDRDGRRYEQYF	TGTGCCACCAGCAGAGATCGAGACGGGAGGCGATACGAGCAGTACTTC
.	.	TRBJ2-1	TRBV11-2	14	CASSLSRSTDEQFF	TGTGCCAGCAGCTTAAGTCGGAGTACCGATGAGCAGTTCTTC
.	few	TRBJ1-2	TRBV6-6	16	CASSSFGGRSDYGYTF	TGTGCCAGCAGTTCATTTGGGGGGCGTAGCGACTATGGCTACACCTTC
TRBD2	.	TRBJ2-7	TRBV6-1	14	CASSPTGTRSEQYF	TGTGCCAGCAGTCCCACCGGGACTAGAAGCGAGCAGTACTTC
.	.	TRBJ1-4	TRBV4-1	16	CASSQGENRGNEKLFF	TGCGCCAGCAGCCAAGGAGAGAATCGGGGTAATGAAAAACTGTTTTTT
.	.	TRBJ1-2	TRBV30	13	CAWSVAGNYGYTF	TGTGCCTGGAGCGTGGCGGGCAACTATGGCTACACCTTC
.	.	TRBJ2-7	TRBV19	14	CASSHGRSAYEQYF	TGTGCCAGTAGTCATGGACGTTCGGCCTACGAGCAGTACTTC
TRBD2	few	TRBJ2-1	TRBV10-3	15	CAISVGIAGGNEQFF	TGTGCCATCAGTGTCGGGATAGCGGGAGGGAATGAGCAGTTCTTC